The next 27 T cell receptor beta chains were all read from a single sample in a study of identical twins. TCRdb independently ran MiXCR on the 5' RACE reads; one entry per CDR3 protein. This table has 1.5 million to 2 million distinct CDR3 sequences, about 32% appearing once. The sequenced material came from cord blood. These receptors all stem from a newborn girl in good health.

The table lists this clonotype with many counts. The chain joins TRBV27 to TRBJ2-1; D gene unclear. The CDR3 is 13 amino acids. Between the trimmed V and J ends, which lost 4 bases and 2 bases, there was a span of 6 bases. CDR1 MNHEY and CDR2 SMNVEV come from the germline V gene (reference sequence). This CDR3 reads CASSYGPYNEQFF. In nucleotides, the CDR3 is TGTGCCAGCAGTTATGGACCCTACAATGAGCAGTTCTTC.

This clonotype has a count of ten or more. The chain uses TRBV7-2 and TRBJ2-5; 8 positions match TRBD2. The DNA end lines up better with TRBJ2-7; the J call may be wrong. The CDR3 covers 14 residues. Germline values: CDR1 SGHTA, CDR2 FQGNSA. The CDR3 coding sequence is TGTGCCAGCAGCAGCTCTCGACTAGCGTCCGAGCAGTACTTC. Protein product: CASSSSRLASEQYF.

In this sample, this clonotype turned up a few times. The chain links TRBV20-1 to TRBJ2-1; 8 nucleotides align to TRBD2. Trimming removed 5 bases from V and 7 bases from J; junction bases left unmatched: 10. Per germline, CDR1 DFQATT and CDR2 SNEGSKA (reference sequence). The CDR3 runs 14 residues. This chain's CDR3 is CSAVIGRAGNEQFF. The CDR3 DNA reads TGCAGTGCTGTCATCGGGAGGGCCGGGAATGAGCAGTTCTTC.

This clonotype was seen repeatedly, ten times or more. CDR3 sequence: CSGAKAQETQYF. DNA of the CDR3: TGCAGCGGAGCCAAAGCTCAAGAGACCCAGTACTTC. The chain carries TRBV29-1 and TRBJ2-5, with D uncertain. V was pared by 7 bases and J by 2 bases, with 11 bases between. The germline V gene has CDR1 SQVTM and CDR2 ANQGSEA. CDR3 size: 12 residues.

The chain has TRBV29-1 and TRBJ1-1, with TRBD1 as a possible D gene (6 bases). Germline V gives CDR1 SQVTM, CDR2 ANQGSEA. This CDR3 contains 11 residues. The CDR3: CRAQGNTEAFF. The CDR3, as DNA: TGCAGGGCACAGGGGAACACTGAAGCTTTCTTT.

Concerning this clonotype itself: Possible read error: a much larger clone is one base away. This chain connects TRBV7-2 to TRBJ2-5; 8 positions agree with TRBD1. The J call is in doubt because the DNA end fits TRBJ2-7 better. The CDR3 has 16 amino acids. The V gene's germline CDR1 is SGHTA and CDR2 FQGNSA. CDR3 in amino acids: CASSLSSGGHFYEQYF. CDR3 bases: TGTGCCAGCAGCTTATCATCAGGGGGCCACTTCTACGAGCAGTACTTC.

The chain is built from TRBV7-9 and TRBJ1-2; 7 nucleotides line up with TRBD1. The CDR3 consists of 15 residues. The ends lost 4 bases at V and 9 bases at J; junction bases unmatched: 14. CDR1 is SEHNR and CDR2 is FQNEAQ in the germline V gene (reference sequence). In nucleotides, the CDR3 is TGTGCCAGCAGCTCCCGACAGGGCCTTACCGCGAGCTACACCTTC. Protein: CASSSRQGLTASYTF.

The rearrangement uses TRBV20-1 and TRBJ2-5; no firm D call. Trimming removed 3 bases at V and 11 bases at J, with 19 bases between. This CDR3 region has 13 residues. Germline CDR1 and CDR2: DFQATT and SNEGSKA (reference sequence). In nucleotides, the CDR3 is TGCAGTGCTAGCCGCAACAACAACAATGAGCAGTACTTC. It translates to CSASRNNNNEQYF.

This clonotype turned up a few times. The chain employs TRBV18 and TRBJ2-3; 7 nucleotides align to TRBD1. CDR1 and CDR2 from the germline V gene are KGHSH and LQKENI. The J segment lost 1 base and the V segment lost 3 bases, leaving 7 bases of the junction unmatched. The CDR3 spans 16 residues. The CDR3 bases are TGTGCCAGCTCACCTTTACAGGGGCGCGGCACAGATACGCAGTATTTT. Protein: CASSPLQGRGTDTQYF.

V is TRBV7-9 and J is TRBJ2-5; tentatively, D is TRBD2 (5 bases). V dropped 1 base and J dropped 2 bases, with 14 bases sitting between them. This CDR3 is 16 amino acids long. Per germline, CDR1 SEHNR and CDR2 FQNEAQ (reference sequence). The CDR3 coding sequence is TGTGCCAGCAGCTTAGAAGTATGGTGGGAGCAAGAGACCCAGTACTTC. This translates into CASSLEVWWEQETQYF.

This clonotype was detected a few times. CDR3 nucleotide sequence: TGTGCCAGCAGTCAACTCGACAGGGTTGGGGAAAAACTGTTTTTT. Its protein product is CASSQLDRVGEKLFF. The chain couples TRBV27 to TRBJ1-4; 7 nucleotides line up with TRBD1. Trimming took 5 bases from V and 8 from J; bases not matched to a gene: 11. CDR1 MNHEY and CDR2 SMNVEV come from the germline V gene (reference sequence). The CDR3 sequence is 15 residues long.

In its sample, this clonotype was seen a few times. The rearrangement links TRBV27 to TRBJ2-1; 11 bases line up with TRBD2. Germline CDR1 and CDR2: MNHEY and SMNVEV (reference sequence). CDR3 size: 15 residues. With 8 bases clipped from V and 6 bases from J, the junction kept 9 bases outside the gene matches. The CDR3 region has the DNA TGTGCCAGCTGCACCGGGACTAGCGGTTCCAATGAGCAGTTCTTC. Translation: CASCTGTSGSNEQFF.

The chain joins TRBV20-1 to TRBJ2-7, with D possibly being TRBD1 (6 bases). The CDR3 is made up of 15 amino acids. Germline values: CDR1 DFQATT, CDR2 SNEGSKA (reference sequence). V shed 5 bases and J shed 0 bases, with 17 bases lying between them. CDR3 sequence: CSAADPGELSYEQYF. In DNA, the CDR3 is TGCAGTGCTGCAGACCCAGGGGAACTCTCCTACGAGCAGTACTTC.

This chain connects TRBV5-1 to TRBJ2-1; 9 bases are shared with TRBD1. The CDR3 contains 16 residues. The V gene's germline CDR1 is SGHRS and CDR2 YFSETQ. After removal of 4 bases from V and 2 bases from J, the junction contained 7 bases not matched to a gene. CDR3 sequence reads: CASSLQNRGPYNEQFF. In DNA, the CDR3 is TGCGCCAGCAGCCTACAAAACAGGGGGCCCTACAATGAGCAGTTCTTC.

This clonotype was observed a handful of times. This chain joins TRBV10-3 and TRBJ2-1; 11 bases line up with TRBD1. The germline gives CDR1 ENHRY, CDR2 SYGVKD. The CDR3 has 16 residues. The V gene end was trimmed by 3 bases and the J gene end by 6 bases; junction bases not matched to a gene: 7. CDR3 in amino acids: CAISDIIGTGGNEQFF. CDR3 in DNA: TGTGCCATCAGTGATATTATTGGGACAGGGGGCAATGAGCAGTTCTTC.

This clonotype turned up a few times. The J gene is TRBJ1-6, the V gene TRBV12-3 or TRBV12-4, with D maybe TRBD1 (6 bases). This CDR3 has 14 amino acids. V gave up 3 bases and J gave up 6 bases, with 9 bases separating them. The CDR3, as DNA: TGTGCCAGCAGTTTGCGGGACACTAATTCACCCCTCCACTTT. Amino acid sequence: CASSLRDTNSPLHF.

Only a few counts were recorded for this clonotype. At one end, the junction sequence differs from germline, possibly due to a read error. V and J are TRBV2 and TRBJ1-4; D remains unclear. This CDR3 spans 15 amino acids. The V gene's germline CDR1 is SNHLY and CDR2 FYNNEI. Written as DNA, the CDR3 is TGTGCCAGCAGCCTACAGTCCCTGAAGAATGAAAGACTGTTTTTT. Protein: CASSLQSLKNERLFF.

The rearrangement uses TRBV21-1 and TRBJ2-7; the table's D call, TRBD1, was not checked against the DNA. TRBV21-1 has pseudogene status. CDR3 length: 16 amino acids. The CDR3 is CASSKERRGASYEQYF. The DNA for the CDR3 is TGTGCCAGCAGCAAAGAACGCCGCGGGGCCTCCTACGAGCAGTACTTC.

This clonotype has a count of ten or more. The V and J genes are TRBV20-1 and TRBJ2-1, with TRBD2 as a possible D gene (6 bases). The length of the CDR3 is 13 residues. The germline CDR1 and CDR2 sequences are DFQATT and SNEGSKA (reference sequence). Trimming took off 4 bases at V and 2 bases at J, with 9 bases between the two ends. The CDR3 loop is CSATGGAYNEQFF. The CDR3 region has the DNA TGCAGTGCTACCGGGGGAGCCTACAATGAGCAGTTCTTC.

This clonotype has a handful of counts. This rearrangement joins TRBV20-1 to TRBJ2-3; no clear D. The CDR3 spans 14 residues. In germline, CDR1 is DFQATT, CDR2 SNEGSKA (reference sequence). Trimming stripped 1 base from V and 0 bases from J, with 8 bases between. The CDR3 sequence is CSARGHPSTDTQYF. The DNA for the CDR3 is TGCAGTGCTAGAGGGCACCCTAGCACAGATACGCAGTATTTT.

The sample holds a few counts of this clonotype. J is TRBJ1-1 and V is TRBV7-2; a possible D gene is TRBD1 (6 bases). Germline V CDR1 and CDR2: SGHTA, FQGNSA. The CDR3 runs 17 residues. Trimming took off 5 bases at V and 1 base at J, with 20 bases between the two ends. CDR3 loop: CASSLGAGTRRNTEAFF. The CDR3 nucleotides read TGTGCCAGCAGCCTAGGAGCCGGGACACGGCGGAACACTGAAGCTTTCTTT.

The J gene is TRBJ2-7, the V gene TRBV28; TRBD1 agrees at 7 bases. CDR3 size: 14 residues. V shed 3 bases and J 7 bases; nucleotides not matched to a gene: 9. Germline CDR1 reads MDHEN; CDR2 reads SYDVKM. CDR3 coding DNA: TGTGCCAGCAGTTTTAGACAGGGACGATTGGAGCAGTACTTC. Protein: CASSFRQGRLEQYF.

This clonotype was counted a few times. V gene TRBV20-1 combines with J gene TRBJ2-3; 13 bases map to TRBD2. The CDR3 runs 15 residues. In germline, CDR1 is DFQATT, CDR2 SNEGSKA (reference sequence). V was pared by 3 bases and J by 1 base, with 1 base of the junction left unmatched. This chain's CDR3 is CSARTSGGRTDTQYF. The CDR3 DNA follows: TGCAGTGCTAGGACTAGCGGGGGGCGCACAGATACGCAGTATTTT.

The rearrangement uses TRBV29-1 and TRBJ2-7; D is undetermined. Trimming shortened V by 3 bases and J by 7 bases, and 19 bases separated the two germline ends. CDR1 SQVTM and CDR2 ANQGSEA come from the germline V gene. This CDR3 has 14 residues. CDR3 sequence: CSVDRSRSYNEQYF. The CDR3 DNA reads TGCAGCGTTGACCGTTCGAGGTCCTACAATGAGCAGTACTTC.

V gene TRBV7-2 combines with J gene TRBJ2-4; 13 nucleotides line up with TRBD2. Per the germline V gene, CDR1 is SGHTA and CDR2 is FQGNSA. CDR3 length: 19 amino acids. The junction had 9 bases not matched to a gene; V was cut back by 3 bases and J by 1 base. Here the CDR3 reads CASSFKGLAGRLAKNIQYF. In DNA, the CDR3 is TGTGCCAGCAGCTTTAAGGGACTAGCGGGAAGGTTGGCCAAAAACATTCAGTACTTC.

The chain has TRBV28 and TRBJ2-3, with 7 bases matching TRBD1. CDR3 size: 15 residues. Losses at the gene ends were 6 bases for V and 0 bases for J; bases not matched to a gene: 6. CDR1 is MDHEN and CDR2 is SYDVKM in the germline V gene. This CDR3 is CASRRGPSSTDTQYF. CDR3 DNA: TGTGCCAGCAGGAGGGGGCCTTCTAGCACAGATACGCAGTATTTT.

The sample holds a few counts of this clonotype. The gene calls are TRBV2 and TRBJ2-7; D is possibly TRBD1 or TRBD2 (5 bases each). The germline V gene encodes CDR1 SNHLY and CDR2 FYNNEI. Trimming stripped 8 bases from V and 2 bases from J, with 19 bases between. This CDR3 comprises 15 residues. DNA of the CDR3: TGTGCCAGCGGAACCGGGACCGATACCACCTACGAGCAGTACTTC. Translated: CASGTGTDTTYEQYF.